This note documents a single TCR beta chain sequence. This entry is derived from a study of blood T cell repertoires in COVID-19. Study-wide context: Collection of acute and convalescent COVID-19 samples took place in the United States, Italy and Spain. Sample material is recorded as cDNA or gDNA derived from T cells, B-cell-depleted T cells, or PBMCs.

CDR3 length equals 13 residues. Germline-derived CDR1 and CDR2 are SGDLS and YYNGEE. V was trimmed by 0 bases and J by 7 bases, leaving 8 bases between them. Per the original data handling: The authors estimated nucleated cell counts from reference gene primer amplification. Libraries were prepared by immunoSEQ multiplex PCR; TCRdb keeps only in-frame clonotypes and omits some of them. V, J and clone size are taken as reported in that table, and D and trimming were inferred from the DNA itself. Found here are 60,000 or so clones, over 75% of them singletons; the top ten hold approximately 15%. This chain joins TRBV9 and TRBJ2-1; the D is unclear. The material sequenced was peripheral blood. The sequence was collected from a man aged 80 or over with acute or convalescent COVID-19. CDR3 nucleotide sequence: TGTGCCAGCAGCGTAGGGGCGAGTAATGAGCAGTTCTTC. Its translation is CASSVGASNEQFF. Complete variable domain (other parts from reference TRBV9 and TRBJ2-1): DSGVTQTPKHLITATGQRVTLRCSPRSGDLSVYWYQQSLDQGLQFLIQYYNGEERAKGNILERFSAQQFPDLHSELNLSSLELGDSALYFCASSVGASNEQFFGPGTRLTVL.